This T cell receptor beta chain was captured in a study of cytotoxic CD8 clonotypes in ibrutinib-treated CLL. Study-level points and caveats: Public clonotypes were rare and shrank or held steady on treatment. Exceeding age-matched healthy donors, baseline clonality also tracked the counts of circulating CD8+ T cells.

Target depth was 1 in 200,000 to 1 in 1 million T cells, about 10x per clonotype. Generated by immunoSEQ multiplex PCR, the TCRdb table keeps only in-frame clones and is missing some. The data show 150,000 or so clones, over 75% seen once. In the case of this clone: Its antigen is unknown.

The CDR3 sequence is 17 residues long. V lost 2 bases, J lost 2 bases, and 22 bases lay in between. The germline V gene encodes CDR1 GTSNPN and CDR2 SVGIG (reference sequence). The V and J genes are TRBV30 and TRBJ2-7, with D perhaps TRBD1 (6 bases). The source was PBMCs, collected after 36 months of ibrutinib treatment. The TCR was taken from a human donor with chronic lymphocytic leukemia. CDR3 in amino acids: CAWSSPNWDTTTYEQYF. For the CDR3, the DNA is TGTGCCTGGAGTTCCCCGAATTGGGACACTACGACCTACGAGCAGTACTTC. Together with reference TRBV30 and TRBJ2-7, the CDR3 gives the full variable domain: SQTIHQWPATLVQPVGSPLSLECTVEGTSNPNLYWYRQAAGRGLQLLFYSVGIGQISSEVPQNLSASRPQDRQFILSSKKLLLSDSGFYLCAWSSPNWDTTTYEQYFGPGTRLTVT.